These 11 T cell receptor beta chains originate from one sample sequenced in a study of beta chain features in type 1 diabetes. Expressed TCRB transcripts were sequenced after all isolated RNA was converted to cDNA. Sequencing used immunoSEQ multiplex PCR; TCRdb keeps in-frame clones, though not all of them. This table has 300,000 to 400,000 clones, 7% to 9% appearing once. The sample taken for sequencing was central memory CD4+ T cells from blood. These receptors all stem from a woman under 30 in good health.

This sequence joins TRBV9 and TRBJ1-2; TRBD1 aligns across 9 bases. From germline, CDR1 is SGDLS and CDR2 YYNGEE. The CDR3 sequence is 15 residues long. V dropped 1 base and J dropped 9; count of bases not matched to a gene: 10. CDR3 DNA sequence: TGTGCCAGCAGCGTACATACACAGGGGGCGCAAAGCTACACCTTC. Translation gives CASSVHTQGAQSYTF.

In this sample, this clone turned up a few times. The J gene is TRBJ1-2, the V gene TRBV15; the D is unclear. Germline V gene sequence: CDR1 LNHNV, CDR2 YYDKDF (reference sequence). V lost 0 bases to trimming and J lost 8 bases, with 16 bases between them. The CDR3 has 15 residues. The CDR3, as DNA: TGTGCCACCAGCAGAGATCGACGACGGCTGGGGGGCTACACCTTC. Amino acid sequence: CATSRDRRRLGGYTF.

The chain has TRBV27 and TRBJ2-7; D is possibly TRBD1 or TRBD2 (5 bases each). Germline V CDR1 and CDR2: MNHEY, SMNVEV (reference sequence). The CDR3 sequence is 13 residues long. V lost 11 bases to trimming and J lost 3 bases, with 17 bases between them. CDR3 loop: CAWPRDHLYEQYF. The CDR3 bases are TGTGCCTGGCCTCGGGACCACCTCTACGAGCAGTACTTC.

This clone was seen more than once but under ten times. V gene TRBV11-2 combines with J gene TRBJ2-4; the D gene is possibly TRBD2 (7 bases). CDR3 length: 18 residues. Deletions cut 3 bases from V and 0 bases from J, with 18 bases between. Per the germline V gene, CDR1 is SGHAT and CDR2 is FQNNGV. CDR3 region: CASSFIRGGNIAKNIQYF. CDR3 nucleotide sequence: TGTGCCAGCAGCTTCATTAGGGGGGGCAATATAGCCAAAAACATTCAGTACTTC.

This clone was seen a handful of times. The chain combines TRBV6-6 with TRBJ1-2; D perhaps matches TRBD1 (6 bases). In germline, CDR1 is MNHNY, CDR2 SVGAGI (reference sequence). This CDR3 contains 13 residues. Trimming pared 5 bases from V and 4 bases from J, leaving 11 bases between. In DNA, the CDR3 is TGTGCCAGCAGTCCGACAGGACGCTATGGCTACACCTTC. It is translated as CASSPTGRYGYTF.

This clone was observed a handful of times. The chain carries TRBV5-4 and TRBJ2-7; D is ambiguous. CDR3 size: 13 residues. Germline CDR1 reads SGHNT; CDR2 reads YYREEE (reference sequence). The V end lost 5 bases, the J end lost 0 bases, and 9 bases lay between the germline ends. The CDR3 spells CASSNVGSYEQYF. DNA for the CDR3: TGTGCCAGCAGTAACGTGGGCTCCTACGAGCAGTACTTC.

The chain combines TRBV11-3 with TRBJ2-3, with a possible D match to TRBD1 (5 bases). Germline CDR1 SGHNT, CDR2 YENEEA. Trimming pared 3 bases from V and 1 base from J, leaving 14 bases between. The CDR3 is 16 residues long. The CDR3 coding sequence is TGTGCCAGCAGCTTGGGGCAGGGTACGGGCACAGATACGCAGTATTTT. Amino acids: CASSLGQGTGTDTQYF.

This clone turned up a few times. Different DNA sequences within this sample yield the same CDR3. The rearrangement links TRBV5-1 to TRBJ2-1; D is perhaps TRBD1 (7 bases). This CDR3 comprises 15 residues. Germline values: CDR1 SGHRS, CDR2 YFSETQ. Trimming removed 4 bases from V and 4 bases from J, with 15 bases in between. The CDR3 DNA follows: TGCGCCAGCAGCCTGGCGGGACAGTCTTACAATGAGCAGTTCTTC. Its translation is CASSLAGQSYNEQFF.

This clone was found many times. V is TRBV10-3 and J is TRBJ2-7; TRBD2 matches 7 bases. The CDR3 consists of 12 residues. J was trimmed by 4 bases and V by 8 bases; bases with no gene match: 5. The V gene's germline CDR1 is ENHRY and CDR2 SYGVKD. CDR3 sequence: CAISAGVYEQYF. The CDR3 region has the DNA TGTGCCATCTCGGCGGGAGTTTACGAGCAGTACTTC.

This clone was seen only a few times. The junction departs from the called germline gene at one end, perhaps through a read error. The chain recombines TRBV7-7 with TRBJ2-1, with 11 bases aligning to TRBD2. The V gene's germline CDR1 is SSHAT and CDR2 FNYEAQ (reference sequence). CDR3 size: 14 residues. The chain's CDR3 is CASSLRLAGFEQFF. The CDR3 coding sequence is TGTGCTAGCAGCTTGAGACTAGCGGGATTCGAGCAGTTCTTC.

This clone was seen a few times. The CDR3 is CASSPLVTGTQSYGYTF. The DNA for the CDR3 is TGTGCCAGCTCACCTCTCGTAACCGGGACACAATCCTATGGCTACACCTTC. The chain links TRBV18 to TRBJ1-2; TRBD1 is a possible D gene (6 bases). Trimming took 3 bases from V and 4 from J, leaving 21 bases between them. CDR1 and CDR2 (germline): KGHSH, LQKENI. CDR3 length: 17 amino acids.